This passage covers 17 T cell receptor beta chains from one sample sequenced in a study of T cells in Graves' hyperthyroidism and ophthalmopathy. Amplification of TCR beta CDR3 regions was performed using RNA transcripts as template. First-round RT-PCR targeting the TCR CDR3 was performed with the HTBI primer set. From the multiplex PCR reads, TCRdb called clonotypes with MiXCR, one entry per CDR3 protein. The data contain some 50,000 distinct CDR3 sequences, 45% to 65% of them singletons. Material: peripheral blood or thyroid tissue (not recorded which). The source is a man aged 18 to 29 with Graves' hyperthyroidism.

V usage is TRBV20-1 and J usage is TRBJ2-7; TRBD1 matches at 7 bases. This CDR3 is 13 amino acids long. Germline loops: CDR1 DFQATT, CDR2 SNEGSKA (reference sequence). V was clipped by 6 bases and J by 4 bases; unmatched bases: 9. The CDR3 DNA reads as TGCAGTGCCGCCGGGACAGTTATTTACGAGCAGTACTTC. Amino acid sequence: CSAAGTVIYEQYF.

This rearrangement joins TRBV2 to TRBJ1-1; D is unclear. Germline V gene lookup returns CDR1 SNHLY and CDR2 FYNNEI. The V end was cut by 3 bases, the J end by 5 bases, with 10 bases between. This CDR3 is 13 amino acids long. The CDR3 nucleotides are TGTGCCAGCAGTGAGGCAAAGCGAACTGAAGCTTTCTTT. Translated, it gives CASSEAKRTEAFF.

As for this clonotype: An end of the junction does not agree with germline; a read error may underlie this. In nucleotides, the CDR3 is TGTGCCGCCAGCAGACAGGGACGGGGTACTGAAGCTTTCTTT. This codes for CAASRQGRGTEAFF. V usage is TRBV15 and J usage is TRBJ1-1, with 7 bases aligning to TRBD1. This CDR3 has 14 residues. Germline CDR1 LNHNV, CDR2 YYDKDF (reference sequence). The full variable domain, in which reference TRBV15 and TRBJ1-1 provide the parts outside the CDR3, is DAMVIQNPRYQVTQFGKPVTLSCSQTLNHNVMYWYQQKSSQAPKLLFHYYDKDFNNEADTPDNFQSRRPNTSFCFLDIRSPGLGDTAMYLCAASRQGRGTEAFFGQGTRLTVV.

As to this clonotype: With a much larger clone just one base away, this may be a read error. The conserved final phenylalanine or tryptophan is absent from the CDR3, which likely points to a read error. V and J are TRBV27 and TRBJ1-1; D gene ambiguous. This CDR3 region has 15 residues. V was cut by 6 bases and J by 0 bases, with 14 bases left in between. Germline CDR1 MNHEY, CDR2 SMNVEV (reference sequence). CDR3 nucleotides: TGTGCCAGCAGCCAAACACGGATCCTGAACACTGAAGCTTTCGTT. Amino acid sequence: CASSQTRILNTEAFV.

This chain connects TRBV19 to TRBJ2-5, with TRBD2 matching 11 bases. This CDR3 comprises 15 residues. Per the germline V gene, CDR1 is LNHDA and CDR2 is SQIVND (reference sequence). The V and J ends lost 6 bases and 5 bases, in that order; junction bases with no gene match: 8. The CDR3, as DNA: TGTGCCAGTAGACTAGCGGGAGACGGTAGGGAGACCCAGTACTTC. Translation: CASRLAGDGRETQYF.

The rearrangement links TRBV29-1 to TRBJ1-6, with 10 nucleotides matching TRBD1. Germline CDR1 is SQVTM and CDR2 is ANQGSEA. The CDR3 consists of 13 residues. J lost 7 bases, V lost 7 bases, and 4 bases had no gene match. CDR3 region: CSAWGQGNSPLHF. The DNA for the CDR3 is TGCAGCGCATGGGGACAGGGGAATTCACCCCTCCACTTT.

This clonotype came up many times. This chain joins TRBV24-1 and TRBJ2-7; 9 positions match TRBD2. V shed 1 base and J 5 bases; nucleotides not matched to a gene: 5. Germline V gene lookup returns CDR1 KGHDR and CDR2 SFDVKD. The CDR3 contains 15 residues. CDR3 region: CATSDFTAGGDEQYF. CDR3 in DNA: TGTGCCACCAGTGATTTTACAGCGGGAGGTGACGAGCAGTACTTC.

This clonotype was found many times. This rearrangement joins TRBV7-9 to TRBJ2-3; D unresolved. CDR3 length equals 12 residues. V gave up 8 bases and J gave up 2 bases, with 8 bases separating them. Germline V gene data show CDR1 as SEHNR and CDR2 as FQNEAQ (reference sequence). The DNA for the CDR3 is TGTGCCAGCCACCGACACACAGATACGCAGTATTTT. Amino acid sequence: CASHRHTDTQYF.

To note about this clonotype: At one end the junction does not follow the germline gene, possibly because of a read error. This chain joins TRBV20-1 and TRBJ1-6, with D perhaps matching TRBD1 (6 bases). This CDR3 contains 16 residues. CDR1 and CDR2 from the germline V gene are DFQATT and SNEGSKA (reference sequence). CDR3 loop: CSAREGAGAYNSPHHF. The CDR3 DNA sequence: TGCAGTGCTAGAGAGGGGGCAGGGGCCTATAATTCACCCCACCACTTT.

For this clonotype: Given a much more abundant clone one base away, this may be a read error. The V and J genes are TRBV28 and TRBJ2-7; D call uncertain. This CDR3 spans 15 amino acids. Germline V gene sequence: CDR1 MDHEN, CDR2 SYDVKM. The V end lost 9 bases, the J end lost 1 base, and 19 bases lay between the germline ends. CDR3 nucleotide sequence: TGTGCCAGTAACGTAGTTGAGACGAGGTCCTACGAGCAGTACTTC. This translates into CASNVVETRSYEQYF.

The CDR3 sequence: CASSLGDLNTEAFF. The DNA of the CDR3 is TGTGCCAGCAGCTTAGGGGACCTGAACACTGAAGCTTTCTTT. The genes are TRBV7-9 and TRBJ1-1; TRBD1 is a possible D gene (5 bases). This CDR3 is 14 amino acids long. Germline CDR1 SEHNR, CDR2 FQNEAQ (reference sequence). The V end was cut by 1 base, the J end by 0 bases, with 6 bases between.

This chain connects TRBV9 to TRBJ2-2; perhaps TRBD1 as D (6 bases). Germline V gene sequence: CDR1 SGDLS, CDR2 YYNGEE. Trimming pared 3 bases from V and 2 bases from J, leaving 11 bases between. The CDR3 is 15 residues long. The CDR3 DNA sequence: TGTGCCAGCAGCGCGGGACATCGAAACACCGGGGAGCTGTTTTTT. Translated, it gives CASSAGHRNTGELFF. Combining the CDR3 with reference TRBV9 and TRBJ2-2 gives the whole variable domain DSGVTQTPKHLITATGQRVTLRCSPRSGDLSVYWYQQSLDQGLQFLIQYYNGEERAKGNILERFSAQQFPDLHSELNLSSLELGDSALYFCASSAGHRNTGELFFGEGSRLTVL.

V usage is TRBV2 and J usage is TRBJ2-7; 8 nucleotides align to TRBD1. Losses at the gene ends were 4 bases for V and 3 bases for J; bases not matched to a gene: 14. The germline V gene encodes CDR1 SNHLY and CDR2 FYNNEI. The CDR3 length is 17 residues. The CDR3 loop is CASSAAGRDRSFYEQYF. In DNA, the CDR3 is TGTGCCAGCAGTGCTGCGGGCCGGGACAGGTCTTTCTACGAGCAGTACTTC.

In this sample, this clonotype is medium-sized. This sequence joins TRBV9 and TRBJ1-5; perhaps TRBD1 as D (5 bases). The V gene lost 2 bases and the J gene lost 9 bases, with 15 bases spanning the gap. CDR3 length equals 14 residues. Germline assignment: CDR1 SGDLS and CDR2 YYNGEE. Written as DNA, the CDR3 is TGTGCCAGCAGCGTCGGAGGGGAGGGCGGGCCCCAGCATTTT. It translates to CASSVGGEGGPQHF.

As concerns this clonotype: This may be a read error, as it is one base from a much larger clone. No conserved phenylalanine or tryptophan is present at the end of the CDR3, so a read error is the likely explanation. The chain is built from TRBV12-3 or TRBV12-4 and TRBJ2-3, with a weak D call TRBD2 (5 bases). V was shortened by 6 bases and J by 3 bases, with 16 bases between the two germline ends. The CDR3 is 15 amino acids. DNA of the CDR3: TGTGCCAGCAGGGGAGAAGTTCGGCGGACAGATACGCAGTATCTT. Translating it yields CASRGEVRRTDTQYL.

The chain recombines TRBV2 with TRBJ2-1; 8 bases line up with TRBD2. Germline V CDR1 and CDR2: SNHLY, FYNNEI. V was clipped by 4 bases and J by 2 bases; unmatched bases: 7. The CDR3 covers 16 residues. CDR3 nucleotides: TGTGCCAGCAGTGCCCTCCGGGGGGGGGCCTACAATGAGCAGTTCTTC. It yields the protein CASSALRGGAYNEQFF.

This clonotype has more than one count but fewer than ten. The gene calls are TRBV9 and TRBJ1-2; 7 bases align to TRBD1. The CDR3 runs 12 residues. Germline CDR1 SGDLS, CDR2 YYNGEE. Unmatched junction bases numbered 7, after V lost 6 bases and J lost 8 bases. The CDR3 region has the DNA TGTGCCAGCAACTCGGACAGGTGGGGCTACACCTTC. This codes for CASNSDRWGYTF.